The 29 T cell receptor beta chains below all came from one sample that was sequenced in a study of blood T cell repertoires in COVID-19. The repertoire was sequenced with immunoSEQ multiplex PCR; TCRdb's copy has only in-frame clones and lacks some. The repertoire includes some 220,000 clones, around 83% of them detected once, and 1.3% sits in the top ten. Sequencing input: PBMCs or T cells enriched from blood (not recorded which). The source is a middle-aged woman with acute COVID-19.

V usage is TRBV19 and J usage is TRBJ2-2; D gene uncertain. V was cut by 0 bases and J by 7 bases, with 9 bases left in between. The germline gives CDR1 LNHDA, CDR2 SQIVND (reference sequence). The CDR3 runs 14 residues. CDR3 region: CASSIDVPGGELFF. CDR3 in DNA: TGTGCCAGTAGTATAGATGTCCCCGGCGGGGAGCTGTTTTTT. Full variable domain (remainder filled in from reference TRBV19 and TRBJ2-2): DGGITQSPKYLFRKEGQNVTLSCEQNLNHDAMYWYRQDPGQGLRLIYYSQIVNDFQKGDIAEGYSVSREKKESFPLTVTSAQKNPTAFYLCASSIDVPGGELFFGEGSRLTVL.

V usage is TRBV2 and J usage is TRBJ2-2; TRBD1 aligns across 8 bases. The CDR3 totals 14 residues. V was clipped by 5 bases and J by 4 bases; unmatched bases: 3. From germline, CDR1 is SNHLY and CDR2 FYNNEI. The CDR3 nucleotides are TGTGCCAGCAGTCTGGACAGGGCCACCGGGGAGCTGTTTTTT. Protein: CASSLDRATGELFF.

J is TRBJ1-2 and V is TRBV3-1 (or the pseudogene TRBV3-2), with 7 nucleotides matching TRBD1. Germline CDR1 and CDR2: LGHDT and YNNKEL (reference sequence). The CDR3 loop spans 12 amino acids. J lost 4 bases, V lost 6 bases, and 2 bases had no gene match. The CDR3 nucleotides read TGTGCCAGCAGTCGGACAGGCTATGGCTACACCTTC. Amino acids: CASSRTGYGYTF.

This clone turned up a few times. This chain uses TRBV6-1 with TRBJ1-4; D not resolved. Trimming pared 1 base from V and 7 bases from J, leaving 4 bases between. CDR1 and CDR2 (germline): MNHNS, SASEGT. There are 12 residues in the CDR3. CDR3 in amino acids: CASSEVGEKLFF. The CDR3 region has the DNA TGTGCCAGCAGTGAAGTCGGTGAAAAACTGTTTTTT.

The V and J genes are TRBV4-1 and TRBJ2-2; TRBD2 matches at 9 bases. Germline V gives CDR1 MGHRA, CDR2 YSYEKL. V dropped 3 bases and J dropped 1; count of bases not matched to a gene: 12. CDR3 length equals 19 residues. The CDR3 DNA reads TGCGCCAGCAGCCATATAACGGGCGGCGGGAGGGAGAACACCGGGGAGCTGTTTTTT. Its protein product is CASSHITGGGRENTGELFF.

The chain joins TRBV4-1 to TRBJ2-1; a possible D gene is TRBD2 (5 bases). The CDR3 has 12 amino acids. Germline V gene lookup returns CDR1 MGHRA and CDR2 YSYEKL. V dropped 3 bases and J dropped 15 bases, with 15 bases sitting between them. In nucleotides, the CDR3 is TGCGCCAGCAGCCAGGGAGCGAGCCCCGCGTTCTTC. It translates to CASSQGASPAFF.

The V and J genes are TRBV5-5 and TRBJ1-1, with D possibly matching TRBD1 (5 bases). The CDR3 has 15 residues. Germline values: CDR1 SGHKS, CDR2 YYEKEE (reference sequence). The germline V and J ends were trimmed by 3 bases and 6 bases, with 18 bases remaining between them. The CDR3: CASSSSEARGAEAFF. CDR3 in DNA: TGTGCCAGCAGCTCGTCGGAGGCGCGGGGGGCTGAAGCTTTCTTT.

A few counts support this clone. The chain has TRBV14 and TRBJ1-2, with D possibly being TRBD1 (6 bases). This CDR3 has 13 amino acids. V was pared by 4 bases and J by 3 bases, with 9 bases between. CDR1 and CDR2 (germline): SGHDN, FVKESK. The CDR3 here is CASSPDRDYGYTF. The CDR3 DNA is TGTGCCAGCAGCCCGGACAGAGACTATGGCTACACCTTC.

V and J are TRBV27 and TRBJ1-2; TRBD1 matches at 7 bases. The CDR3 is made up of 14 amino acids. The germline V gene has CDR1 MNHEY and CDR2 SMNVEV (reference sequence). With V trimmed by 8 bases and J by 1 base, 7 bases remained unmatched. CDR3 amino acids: CASGTVPVNYGYTF. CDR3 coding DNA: TGTGCCAGCGGGACAGTCCCCGTTAACTATGGCTACACCTTC.

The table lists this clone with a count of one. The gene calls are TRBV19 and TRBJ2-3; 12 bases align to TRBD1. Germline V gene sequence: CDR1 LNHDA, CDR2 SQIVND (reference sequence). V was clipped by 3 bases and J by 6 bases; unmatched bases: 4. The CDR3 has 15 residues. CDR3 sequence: CASSIPGQGADTQYF. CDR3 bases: TGTGCCAGTAGTATTCCGGGACAGGGGGCTGATACGCAGTATTTT.

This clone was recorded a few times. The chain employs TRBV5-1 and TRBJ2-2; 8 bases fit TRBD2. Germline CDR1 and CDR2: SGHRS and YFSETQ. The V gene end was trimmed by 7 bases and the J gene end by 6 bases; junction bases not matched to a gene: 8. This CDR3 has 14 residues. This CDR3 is CASVGLVGAGELFF. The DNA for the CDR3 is TGCGCCAGCGTGGGACTAGTGGGCGCCGGGGAGCTGTTTTTT.

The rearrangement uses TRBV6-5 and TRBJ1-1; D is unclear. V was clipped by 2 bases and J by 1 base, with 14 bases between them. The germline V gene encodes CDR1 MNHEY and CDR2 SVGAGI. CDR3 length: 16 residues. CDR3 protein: CASSYTVRAWNTEAFF. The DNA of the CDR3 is TGTGCCAGCAGTTACACGGTGAGGGCGTGGAACACTGAAGCTTTCTTT.

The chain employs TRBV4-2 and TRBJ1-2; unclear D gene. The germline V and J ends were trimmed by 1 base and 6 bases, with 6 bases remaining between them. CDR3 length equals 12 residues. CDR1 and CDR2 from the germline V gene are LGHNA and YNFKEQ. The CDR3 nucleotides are TGTGCCAGCAGCCAAGTTCGGGATGGCTACACCTTC. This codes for CASSQVRDGYTF.

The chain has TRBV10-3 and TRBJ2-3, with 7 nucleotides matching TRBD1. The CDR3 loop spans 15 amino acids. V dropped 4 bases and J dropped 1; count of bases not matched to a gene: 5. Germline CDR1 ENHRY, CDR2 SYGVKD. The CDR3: CAISGRTGGTDTQYF. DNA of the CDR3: TGTGCCATCAGTGGGCGGACAGGCGGCACAGATACGCAGTATTTT.

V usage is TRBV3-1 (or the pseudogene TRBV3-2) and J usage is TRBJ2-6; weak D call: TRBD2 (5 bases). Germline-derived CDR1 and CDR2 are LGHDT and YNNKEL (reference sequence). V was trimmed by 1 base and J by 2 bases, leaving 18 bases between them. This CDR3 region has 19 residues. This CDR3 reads CASSQGFLALLAGANVLTF. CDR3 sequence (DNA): TGTGCCAGCAGCCAAGGGTTTCTAGCCCTGCTGGCTGGGGCCAACGTCCTGACTTTC.

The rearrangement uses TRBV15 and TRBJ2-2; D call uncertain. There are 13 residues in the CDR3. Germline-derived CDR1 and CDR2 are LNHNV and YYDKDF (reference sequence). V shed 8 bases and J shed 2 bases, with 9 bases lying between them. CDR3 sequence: CATGEENTGELFF. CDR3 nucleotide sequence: TGTGCCACCGGAGAGGAAAACACCGGGGAGCTGTTTTTT.

CDR3 in amino acids: CASSSGGLNEQFF. DNA of the CDR3: TGCGCCAGCAGCTCCGGGGGGCTCAATGAGCAGTTCTTC. The rearrangement links TRBV5-1 to TRBJ2-1; tentatively, D is TRBD2 (7 bases). Germline V gene data show CDR1 as SGHRS and CDR2 as YFSETQ. This CDR3 has 13 residues. Between the trimmed V and J ends, which lost 3 bases and 6 bases, there was a span of 10 bases.

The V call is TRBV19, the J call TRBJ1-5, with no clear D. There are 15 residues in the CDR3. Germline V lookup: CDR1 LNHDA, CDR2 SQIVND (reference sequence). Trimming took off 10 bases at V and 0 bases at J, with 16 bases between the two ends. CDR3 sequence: CATSGRPYSNQPQHF. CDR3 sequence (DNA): TGTGCCACCTCGGGGAGGCCTTATAGCAATCAGCCCCAGCATTTT.

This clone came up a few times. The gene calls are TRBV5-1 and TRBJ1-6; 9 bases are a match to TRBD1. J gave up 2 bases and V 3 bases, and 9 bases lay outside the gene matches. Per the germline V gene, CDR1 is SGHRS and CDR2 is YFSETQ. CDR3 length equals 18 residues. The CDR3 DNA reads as TGCGCCAGCAGCTCATCCTTACAGGGGGCGACCTATAATTCACCCCTCCACTTT. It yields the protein CASSSSLQGATYNSPLHF. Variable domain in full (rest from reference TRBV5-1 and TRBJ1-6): KAGVTQTPRYLIKTRGQQVTLSCSPISGHRSVSWYQQTPGQGLQFLFEYFSETQRNKGNFPGRFSGRQFSNSRSEMNVSTLELGDSALYLCASSSSLQGATYNSPLHFGNGTRLTVT.

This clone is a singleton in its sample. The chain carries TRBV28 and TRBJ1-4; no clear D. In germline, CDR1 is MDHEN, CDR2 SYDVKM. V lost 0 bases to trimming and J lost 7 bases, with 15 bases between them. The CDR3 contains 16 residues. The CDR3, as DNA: TGTGCCAGCAGTTTATGGCAGACGGGGATGACTGAAAAACTGTTTTTT. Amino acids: CASSLWQTGMTEKLFF. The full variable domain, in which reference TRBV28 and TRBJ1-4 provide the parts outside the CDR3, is DVKVTQSSRYLVKRTGEKVFLECVQDMDHENMFWYRQDPGLGLRLIYFSYDVKMKEKGDIPEGYSVSREKKERFSLILESASTNQTSMYLCASSLWQTGMTEKLFFGSGTQLSVL.

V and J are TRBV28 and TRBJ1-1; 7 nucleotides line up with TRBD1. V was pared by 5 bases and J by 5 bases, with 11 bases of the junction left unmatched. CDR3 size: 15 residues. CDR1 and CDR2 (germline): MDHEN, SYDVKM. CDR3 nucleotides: TGTGCCAGCAGTCCCCACTTAGGGGGCGGTACTGAAGCTTTCTTT. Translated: CASSPHLGGGTEAFF.

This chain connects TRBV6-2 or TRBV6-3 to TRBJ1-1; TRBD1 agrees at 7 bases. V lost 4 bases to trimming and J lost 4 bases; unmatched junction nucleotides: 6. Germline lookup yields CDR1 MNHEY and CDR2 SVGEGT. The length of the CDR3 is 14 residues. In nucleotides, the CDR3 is TGTGCCAGCAGTTCGACAGGGTTGACCACTGAAGCTTTCTTT. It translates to CASSSTGLTTEAFF.

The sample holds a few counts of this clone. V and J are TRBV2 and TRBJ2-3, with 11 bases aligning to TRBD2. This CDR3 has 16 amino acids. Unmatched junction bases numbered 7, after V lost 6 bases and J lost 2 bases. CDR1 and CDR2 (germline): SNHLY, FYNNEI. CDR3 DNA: TGTGCCAGCAGGCGGACTAGCGGGTTACACACAGATACGCAGTATTTT. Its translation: CASRRTSGLHTDTQYF.

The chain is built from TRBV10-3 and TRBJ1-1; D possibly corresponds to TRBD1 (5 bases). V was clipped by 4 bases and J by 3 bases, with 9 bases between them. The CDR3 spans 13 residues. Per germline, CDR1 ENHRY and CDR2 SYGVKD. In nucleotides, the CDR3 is TGTGCCATCAGTGGGGGGGTCGACACTGAAGCTTTCTTT. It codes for CAISGGVDTEAFF.

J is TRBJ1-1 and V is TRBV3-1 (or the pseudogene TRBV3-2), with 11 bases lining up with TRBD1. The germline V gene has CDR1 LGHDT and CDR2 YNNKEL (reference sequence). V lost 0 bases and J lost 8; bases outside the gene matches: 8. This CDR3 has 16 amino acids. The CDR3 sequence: CASSQDRTGGLVEAFF. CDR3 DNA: TGTGCCAGCAGCCAAGACCGGACAGGGGGCTTGGTAGAAGCTTTCTTT.

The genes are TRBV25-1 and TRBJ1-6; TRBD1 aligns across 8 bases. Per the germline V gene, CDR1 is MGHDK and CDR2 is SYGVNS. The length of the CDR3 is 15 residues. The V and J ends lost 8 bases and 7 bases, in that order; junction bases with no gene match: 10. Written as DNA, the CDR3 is TGTGCCAGCGGCACCGGGACAGGCGTAAATTCACCCCTCCACTTT. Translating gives CASGTGTGVNSPLHF.

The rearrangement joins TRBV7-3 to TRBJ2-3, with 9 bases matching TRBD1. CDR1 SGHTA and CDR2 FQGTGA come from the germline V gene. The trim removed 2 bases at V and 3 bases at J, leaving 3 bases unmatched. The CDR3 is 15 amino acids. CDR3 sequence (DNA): TGTGCCAGCAGCTTAGGACAGGGGAGGACAGATACGCAGTATTTT. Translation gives CASSLGQGRTDTQYF.

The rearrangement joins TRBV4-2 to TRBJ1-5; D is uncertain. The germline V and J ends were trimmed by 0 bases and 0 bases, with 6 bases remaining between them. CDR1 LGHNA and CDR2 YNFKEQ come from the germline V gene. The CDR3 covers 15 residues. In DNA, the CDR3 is TGTGCCAGCAGCCAAGAACACCGTAGCAATCAGCCCCAGCATTTT. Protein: CASSQEHRSNQPQHF.

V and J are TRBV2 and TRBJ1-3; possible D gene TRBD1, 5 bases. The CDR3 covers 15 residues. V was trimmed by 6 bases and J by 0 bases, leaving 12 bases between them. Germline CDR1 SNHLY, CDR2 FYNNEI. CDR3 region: CASSTAQGSGNTIYF. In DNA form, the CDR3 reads TGTGCCAGCAGCACCGCTCAGGGCTCTGGAAACACCATATATTTT.